This T cell receptor beta chain originates from a study of cytomegalovirus exposure and HLA in healthy donors. For the study at large: Early on, a data release was issued that held some 85 million unique TCRs from HLA-typed donors.

V trimming: 6 bases; J trimming: 2 bases; junction bases outside the gene matches: 10. CDR1 is SGHVS, CDR2 FQNEAQ, per germline. The CDR3 runs 15 residues. The PCR contained 60 Vbeta and 13 Jbeta primers. The protocol was immunoSEQ multiplex PCR, while the TCRdb copy is restricted to in-frame clones and leaves out a portion. The sample has roughly 160,000 clones; over 80% are singletons. This receptor was obtained from a male donor in good health and CMV-seronegative. The chain has TRBV7-8 and TRBJ2-7, with 7 bases matching TRBD2. Sequencing used PBMCs. DNA of the CDR3: TGTGCCAGCAGTGCTAGCGGAGGGGCTGCCTACGAGCAGTACTTC. This gives the protein CASSASGGAAYEQYF.